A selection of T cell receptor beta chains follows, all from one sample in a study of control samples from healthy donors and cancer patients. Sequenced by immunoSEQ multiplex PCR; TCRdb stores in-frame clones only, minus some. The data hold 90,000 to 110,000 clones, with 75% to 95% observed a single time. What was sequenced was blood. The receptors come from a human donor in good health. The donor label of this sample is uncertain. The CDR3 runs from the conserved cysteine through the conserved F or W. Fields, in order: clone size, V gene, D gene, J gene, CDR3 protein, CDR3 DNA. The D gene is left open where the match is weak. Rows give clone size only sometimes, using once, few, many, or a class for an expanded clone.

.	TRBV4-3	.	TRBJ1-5	CASSQVAGSGQPQHF	TGCGCCAGCAGCCAAGTGGCCGGGTCGGGGCAGCCCCAGCATTTT
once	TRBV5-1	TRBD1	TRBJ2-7	CASSPTGEGYEQYF	TGCGCCAGCAGCCCCACAGGGGAAGGCTACGAGCAGTACTTC
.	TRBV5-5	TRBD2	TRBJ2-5	CASSRSGLAGTQYQETQYF	TGTGCCAGCAGCCGTAGTGGACTAGCGGGGACCCAGTACCAAGAGACCCAGTACTTC
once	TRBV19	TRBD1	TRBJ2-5	CASSFTGGETQYF	TGTGCCAGTAGTTTCACAGGGGGTGAGACCCAGTACTTC
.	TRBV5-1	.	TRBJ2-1	CASSVQGTRVEQFF	TGCGCCAGCAGCGTACAGGGTACCCGTGTTGAGCAGTTCTTC
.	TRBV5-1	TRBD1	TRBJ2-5	CASSLEGGRETQYF	TGCGCCAGCAGCTTGGAAGGGGGCCGGGAGACCCAGTACTTC
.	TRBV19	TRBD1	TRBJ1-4	CASKRQGATTNEKLFF	TGTGCCAGTAAAAGGCAGGGGGCCACAACTAATGAAAAACTGTTTTTT
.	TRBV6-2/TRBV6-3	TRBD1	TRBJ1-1	CASSYARTGGTEAFF	TGTGCCAGCAGTTACGCCAGGACAGGGGGGACTGAAGCTTTCTTT
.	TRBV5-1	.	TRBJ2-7	CASSPDTPVDEQYF	TGCGCCAGCAGCCCCGACACCCCCGTAGACGAGCAGTACTTC
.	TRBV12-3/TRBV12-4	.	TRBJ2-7	CASSPDRYEQYF	TGTGCCAGCAGTCCGGACCGTTACGAGCAGTACTTC
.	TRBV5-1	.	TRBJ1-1	CASSPNEGGVTEAFF	TGCGCCAGCAGCCCCAACGAGGGAGGGGTCACTGAAGCTTTCTTT
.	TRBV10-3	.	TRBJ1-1	CAIRGTEMNTEAFF	TGTGCCATCAGGGGGACGGAAATGAACACTGAAGCTTTCTTT
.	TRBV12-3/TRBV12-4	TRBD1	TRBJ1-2	CASSLPTGVGYTF	TGTGCCAGCAGTCTCCCAACAGGGGTTGGCTACACCTTC
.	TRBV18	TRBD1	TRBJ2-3	CASSPQTGMSDTQYF	TGTGCCAGCTCACCACAGACAGGGATGTCAGATACGCAGTATTTT
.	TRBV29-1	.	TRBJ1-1	CSAPGDTEAFF	TGCAGCGCCCCTGGGGACACTGAAGCTTTCTTT
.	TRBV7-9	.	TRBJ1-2	CASSLAGPDYGYTF	TGTGCCAGCAGCTTAGCAGGGCCAGACTATGGCTACACCTTC
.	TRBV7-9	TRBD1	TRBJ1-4	CASSSEPGTVNEKLFF	TGTGCCAGCAGCTCAGAGCCCGGGACAGTTAATGAAAAACTGTTTTTT
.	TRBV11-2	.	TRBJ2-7	CASNPSTYEQYF	TGTGCCAGCAACCCCAGTACGTACGAGCAGTACTTC
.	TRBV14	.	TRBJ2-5	CASSQSRETQYF	TGTGCCAGCAGCCAATCAAGAGAGACCCAGTACTTC
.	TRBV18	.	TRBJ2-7	CASSPPQGAPSYEQYF	TGTGCCAGCTCACCACCCCAAGGGGCACCCTCCTACGAGCAGTACTTC
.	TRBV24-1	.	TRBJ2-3	CATSDLGQHTDTQYF	TGTGCCACCAGTGATTTAGGACAGCACACAGATACGCAGTATTTT
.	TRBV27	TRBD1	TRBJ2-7	CASSPPDRGYEQYF	TGTGCCAGCAGTCCACCAGACAGGGGATACGAGCAGTACTTC
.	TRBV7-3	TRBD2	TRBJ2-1	CASSLTGTSGGNSEQFF	TGTGCCAGCAGCTTAACTGGGACTAGCGGGGGGAACAGTGAGCAGTTCTTC
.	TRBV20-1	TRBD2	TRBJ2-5	CSASAGGLETQYF	TGCAGTGCTAGTGCGGGGGGGCTGGAGACCCAGTACTTC
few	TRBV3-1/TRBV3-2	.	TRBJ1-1	CASSQDGGNTEAFF	TGTGCCAGCAGCCAAGATGGAGGGAACACTGAAGCTTTCTTT
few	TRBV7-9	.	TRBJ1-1	CASRTLPGGPEAFF	TGTGCCAGCAGAACCCTACCTGGGGGGCCTGAAGCTTTCTTT
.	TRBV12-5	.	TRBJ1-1	CASGLDGGANTEAFF	TGTGCTAGTGGTTTGGATGGGGGCGCGAACACTGAAGCTTTCTTT
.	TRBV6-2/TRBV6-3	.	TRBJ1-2	CASSYTENYGYTF	TGTGCCAGCAGTTATACAGAAAACTATGGCTACACCTTC
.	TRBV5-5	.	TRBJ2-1	CASSHRLTVSSYNEQFF	TGTGCCAGCAGCCACCGTTTGACAGTGAGCTCCTACAATGAGCAGTTCTTC
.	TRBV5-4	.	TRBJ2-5	CASSLERSPETQYF	TGTGCCAGCAGCTTAGAACGGTCCCCAGAGACCCAGTACTTC
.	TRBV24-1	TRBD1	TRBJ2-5	CATSDPGTGDQETQYF	TGTGCCACCAGTGATCCGGGGACAGGCGATCAAGAGACCCAGTACTTC
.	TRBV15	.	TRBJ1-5	CATSTVDQPQHF	TGTGCCACCAGCACCGTGGATCAGCCCCAGCATTTT
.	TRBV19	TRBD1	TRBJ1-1	CASSGQGGTEAFF	TGTGCCAGTAGTGGTCAGGGGGGCACTGAAGCTTTCTTT
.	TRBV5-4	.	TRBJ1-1	CASSLQGMNTEAFF	TGTGCCAGCAGCTTACAGGGCATGAACACTGAAGCTTTCTTT
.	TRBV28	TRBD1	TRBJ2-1	CASSSRQGYIKNEQFF	TGTGCCAGCAGTTCCCGACAGGGTTACATTAAGAATGAGCAGTTCTTC
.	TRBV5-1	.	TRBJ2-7	CASSLELGNEQYF	TGCGCCAGCAGCTTGGAACTGGGCAACGAGCAGTACTTC
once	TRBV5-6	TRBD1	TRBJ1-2	CASSLSRGRGYTF	TGTGCCAGCAGCTTGAGTAGGGGGCGAGGCTACACCTTC
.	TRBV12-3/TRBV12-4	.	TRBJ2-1	CAILEGYNEQFF	TGTGCCATACTCGAGGGGTACAATGAGCAGTTCTTC
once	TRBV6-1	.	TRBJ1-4	CANSDYSNEKLFF	TGTGCCAACAGTGATTACAGCAATGAAAAACTGTTTTTT
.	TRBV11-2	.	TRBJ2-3	CASSLGGPPPGDTQYF	TGTGCCAGCAGCTTAGGAGGCCCGCCGCCCGGAGATACGCAGTATTTT
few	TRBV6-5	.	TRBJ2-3	CASSLRLSRATDTQYF	TGTGCCAGCAGTTTACGTCTATCCCGGGCCACAGATACGCAGTATTTT
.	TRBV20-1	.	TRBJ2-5	CSGLGETQYF	TGCAGTGGCCTAGGAGAGACCCAGTACTTC
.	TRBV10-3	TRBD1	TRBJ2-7	CASGQGSGEQYF	TGTGCCTCCGGACAGGGTTCTGGGGAGCAGTACTTC
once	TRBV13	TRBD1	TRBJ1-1	CASSSGTGDTEAFF	TGTGCCAGCAGCTCCGGGACAGGGGATACTGAAGCTTTCTTT
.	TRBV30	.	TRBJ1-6	CAWGTLNPRITSPLHF	TGTGCCTGGGGAACCCTCAACCCTAGAATAACTTCACCCCTCCACTTT
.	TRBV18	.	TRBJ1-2	CASSQGLGFYGYTF	TGTGCCAGCTCACAGGGTTTGGGTTTTTACGGCTACACCTTC
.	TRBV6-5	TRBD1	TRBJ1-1	CASSYTGGKGTEAFF	TGTGCCAGCAGTTACACAGGGGGCAAGGGGACTGAAGCTTTCTTT
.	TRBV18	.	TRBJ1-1	CASSGLVDTEAFF	TGTGCCAGCTCCGGTCTCGTGGATACTGAAGCTTTCTTT
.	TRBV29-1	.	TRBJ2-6	CSVPDNSGANVLTF	TGCAGCGTCCCTGACAACTCTGGGGCCAACGTCCTGACTTTC
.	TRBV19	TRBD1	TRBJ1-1	CASSTPRGTGMNTEAFF	TGTGCCAGTAGTACCCCGCGAGGGACAGGGATGAACACTGAAGCTTTCTTT
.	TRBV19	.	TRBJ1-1	CASSMAPMNTEAFF	TGTGCCAGTAGTATGGCACCTATGAACACTGAAGCTTTCTTT
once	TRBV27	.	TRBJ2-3	CASSLTGLRTDTQYF	TGTGCCAGCAGTTTAACAGGTCTACGCACAGATACGCAGTATTTT
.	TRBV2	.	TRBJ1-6	CASASRGLWEDNSPLHF	TGTGCCAGCGCCTCCCGGGGGCTATGGGAGGACAATTCACCCCTCCACTTT
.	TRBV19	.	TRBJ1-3	CASSKAWRVYTIYF	TGTGCCAGTAGTAAGGCTTGGAGGGTCTACACCATATATTTT